A selection of T cell receptor beta chains follows, all from one sample in a study of breast tumors, draining lymph nodes, adjacent tissues. Each CDR3 protein gets one entry after TCRdb re-called the multiplex PCR reads with MiXCR. The repertoire holds about 52,000 distinct CDR3 sequences, with 42% as singletons. The sequencing sample was made of breast tumor tissue. Source of these receptors: a female donor with breast cancer. Some clones in this sample may be carry-over from other donors' samples. Both conserved end residues are trimmed from each CDR3. The order of the fields is V gene, J gene, D gene, CDR3 protein. The D gene is left open where the match is weak.

v_call: TRBV20-1
j_call: TRBJ1-2
d_call: TRBD1
cdr3_aa: SAPISGGQGYGYT

v_call: TRBV20-1
j_call: TRBJ2-5
d_call: -
cdr3_aa: SASPIQETQY

v_call: TRBV20-1
j_call: TRBJ1-2
d_call: -
cdr3_aa: SAFLSYGYT

v_call: TRBV19
j_call: TRBJ2-3
d_call: -
cdr3_aa: ASSIGGDRTDTQY

v_call: TRBV20-1
j_call: TRBJ2-3
d_call: TRBD2
cdr3_aa: SASRGASGGGGTDTQY

v_call: TRBV2
j_call: TRBJ2-7
d_call: TRBD1
cdr3_aa: ASSWTGGYEQY

v_call: TRBV12-3/TRBV12-4
j_call: TRBJ2-1
d_call: TRBD1
cdr3_aa: ASTGQYNEQF

v_call: TRBV20-1
j_call: TRBJ2-2
d_call: -
cdr3_aa: SARRSTGELF

v_call: TRBV24-1
j_call: TRBJ1-1
d_call: -
cdr3_aa: ATSPGTGLNTEAF

v_call: TRBV5-1
j_call: TRBJ2-3
d_call: -
cdr3_aa: ASSQEPTDTQY

v_call: TRBV2
j_call: TRBJ1-4
d_call: TRBD1
cdr3_aa: ASSLGQAEKLF

v_call: TRBV29-1
j_call: TRBJ2-7
d_call: -
cdr3_aa: SGGAGPYEQY

v_call: TRBV10-2
j_call: TRBJ2-1
d_call: -
cdr3_aa: ASSFEDNEQF

v_call: TRBV7-2
j_call: TRBJ1-1
d_call: -
cdr3_aa: ASSFQGNTGAF

v_call: TRBV29-1
j_call: TRBJ2-2
d_call: TRBD1
cdr3_aa: SVEGGRDGTGGAGELF

v_call: TRBV20-1
j_call: TRBJ2-7
d_call: TRBD1
cdr3_aa: SAKPTGGAGYEQY

v_call: TRBV11-2
j_call: TRBJ1-3
d_call: -
cdr3_aa: ASSLGHVEGNTIY

v_call: TRBV7-9
j_call: TRBJ2-5
d_call: -
cdr3_aa: ASSLSAGPQETQY

v_call: TRBV25-1
j_call: TRBJ1-1
d_call: -
cdr3_aa: ASSTQGDTEAF

v_call: TRBV28
j_call: TRBJ2-1
d_call: -
cdr3_aa: ASSHGSANNEQF

v_call: TRBV7-8
j_call: TRBJ2-2
d_call: -
cdr3_aa: ASSTKNTGELF

v_call: TRBV12-3/TRBV12-4
j_call: TRBJ2-5
d_call: -
cdr3_aa: ASSFSGPVQETQY

v_call: TRBV14
j_call: TRBJ1-2
d_call: -
cdr3_aa: ASSQDSKGWYGYT

v_call: TRBV7-9
j_call: TRBJ2-3
d_call: -
cdr3_aa: ASSFPRGADTQY

v_call: TRBV7-9
j_call: TRBJ2-2
d_call: -
cdr3_aa: ASSLGQRAVPHTGELF

v_call: TRBV25-1
j_call: TRBJ2-3
d_call: TRBD2
cdr3_aa: ASSSHSGLAFSLSTDTQY

v_call: TRBV19
j_call: TRBJ2-7
d_call: -
cdr3_aa: ASSIGYEQY

v_call: TRBV10-3
j_call: TRBJ1-5
d_call: -
cdr3_aa: AISEGQPNQPQH